This TCR beta chain came from a study of blood T cell repertoires in COVID-19. Looking at the study overall: Sources were T cells, B-cell-depleted T cells, or PBMCs; the material itself was cDNA or gDNA.

TCRdb's table, derived via immunoSEQ multiplex PCR, lists solely in-frame clones and lacks some. The table records more than 200,000 clones, 75% to 90% of them present only once. Deletions cut 5 bases from V and 5 bases from J, with 9 bases between. The length of the CDR3 is 12 residues. From germline, CDR1 is MGHDK and CDR2 SYGVNS. The specimen sequenced was PBMCs or T cells enriched from blood (not recorded which). This TCR was recovered from a woman in her twenties or thirties who had recovered from COVID-19. The rearrangement links TRBV25-1 to TRBJ1-2; D is undetermined. The CDR3 coding sequence is TGTGCCAGCAGTTCAAGTAGTTATGGCTACACCTTC. Its translation: CASSSSSYGYTF.